The next 14 T cell receptor beta chains were all read from a single sample in a study of blood T cell repertoires in COVID-19. Generated by immunoSEQ multiplex PCR, the TCRdb table keeps only in-frame clones and is missing some. The sample records 70,000 to 95,000 clones, about 81% being singletons. Specimen: peripheral blood. These receptors originate from a human donor in a cohort sampled during active COVID-19.

This clone was found many times. For the CDR3, the DNA is TGTGCCAGCAGCTTAGGCGGGTCTGGAAACACCATATATTTT. It yields the protein CASSLGGSGNTIYF. V and J are TRBV7-2 and TRBJ1-3, with D unclear. Trimming took 1 base from V and 1 from J, leaving 5 bases between them. Germline CDR1 SGHTA, CDR2 FQGNSA. The CDR3 loop spans 14 amino acids.

This clone was recorded only once. The V gene is TRBV7-9, the J gene TRBJ2-3, with 12 bases matching TRBD1. The CDR3 has 17 residues. Germline CDR1 is SEHNR and CDR2 is FQNEAQ (reference sequence). V gave up 1 base and J gave up 4 bases; unmatched junction bases: 6. CDR3 bases: TGTGCCAGCAGCTTAGAGGGACAGGGGGCTTATTCAGATACGCAGTATTTT. Its translation: CASSLEGQGAYSDTQYF. The variable domain in full, with the rest retrieved from reference TRBV7-9 and TRBJ2-3, is DTGVSQNPRHKITKRGQNVTFRCDPISEHNRLYWYRQTLGQGPEFLTYFQNEAQLEKSRLLSDRFSAERPKGSFSTLEIQRTEQGDSAMYLCASSLEGQGAYSDTQYFGPGTRLTVL.

This clone appeared a single time. The rearrangement uses TRBV5-1 and TRBJ2-7; 10 bases match TRBD2. The CDR3 runs to 19 residues. Germline values: CDR1 SGHRS, CDR2 YFSETQ. J lost 3 bases, V lost 2 bases, and 17 bases had no gene match. This chain's CDR3 is CASSFRPTNPSGGDYEQYF. The CDR3 nucleotides are TGCGCCAGCAGCTTTCGGCCTACTAACCCTAGCGGGGGAGACTACGAGCAGTACTTC.

This sequence joins TRBV5-1 and TRBJ1-5, with D possibly TRBD1 on 6 matching bases. V lost 3 bases and J 6 bases, leaving 13 bases between the germline ends. From germline, CDR1 is SGHRS and CDR2 YFSETQ. This CDR3 contains 14 residues. The CDR3 bases are TGCGCCAGCAGCTCCCTCGGGGGGGCTCAGCCCCAGCATTTT. Residues: CASSSLGGAQPQHF.

This rearrangement joins TRBV7-2 to TRBJ1-1, with D possibly being TRBD1 (5 bases). V was clipped by 3 bases and J by 4 bases, with 15 bases between them. Germline values: CDR1 SGHTA, CDR2 FQGNSA. The CDR3 is 15 residues long. This CDR3 is CASSFDDRFGTEAFF. The DNA of the CDR3 is TGTGCCAGCAGCTTTGACGACAGATTCGGCACTGAAGCTTTCTTT.

The chain joins TRBV5-1 to TRBJ1-1; no clear D gene. Per the germline V gene, CDR1 is SGHRS and CDR2 is YFSETQ. Trimming pared 1 base from V and 3 bases from J, leaving 10 bases between. The CDR3 consists of 14 residues. CDR3 amino acids: CASSLRGGDTEAFF. DNA for the CDR3: TGCGCCAGCAGCTTGCGGGGTGGGGACACTGAAGCTTTCTTT. The full variable domain, rest sourced from reference TRBV5-1 and TRBJ1-1, is KAGVTQTPRYLIKTRGQQVTLSCSPISGHRSVSWYQQTPGQGLQFLFEYFSETQRNKGNFPGRFSGRQFSNSRSEMNVSTLELGDSALYLCASSLRGGDTEAFFGQGTRLTVV.

The CDR3: CASSLSRGGQETQYF. For the CDR3, the DNA is TGCGCCAGCAGCCTCTCGCGCGGGGGCCAAGAGACCCAGTACTTC. The rearrangement links TRBV5-1 to TRBJ2-5; 7 bases line up with TRBD2. Germline V CDR1 and CDR2: SGHRS, YFSETQ. The CDR3 extends over 15 amino acids. Germline trimming cut 4 bases from V and 1 base from J; bases unmatched to any gene: 7.

The J gene is TRBJ1-3, the V gene TRBV5-4; D possibly corresponds to TRBD1 (6 bases). The V gene lost 4 bases and the J gene lost 2 bases, with 13 bases spanning the gap. Germline V gives CDR1 SGHNT, CDR2 YYREEE (reference sequence). This CDR3 comprises 15 residues. The DNA for the CDR3 is TGTGCCAGCAGCCCGGACAGCTCGCCTGGAAACACCATATATTTT. This translates into CASSPDSSPGNTIYF.

V is TRBV3-1 (or the pseudogene TRBV3-2) and J is TRBJ2-3; 10 bases are shared with TRBD2. Germline trimming cut 1 base from V and 6 bases from J; bases unmatched to any gene: 4. In germline, CDR1 is LGHDT, CDR2 YNNKEL (reference sequence). The CDR3 sequence is 15 residues long. CDR3 protein: CASSQASGGWDTQYF. CDR3 in DNA: TGTGCCAGCAGCCAAGCTAGCGGGGGCTGGGATACGCAGTATTTT.

The chain uses TRBV9 and TRBJ1-1; 10 bases are a match to TRBD1. The germline V gene has CDR1 SGDLS and CDR2 YYNGEE. J was trimmed by 3 bases and V by 0 bases; bases with no gene match: 2. This CDR3 contains 15 residues. The DNA for the CDR3 is TGTGCCAGCAGCGTAGGAGGGACAGGGGACACTGAAGCTTTCTTT. Residues: CASSVGGTGDTEAFF. The full variable domain, completed using reference TRBV9 and TRBJ1-1, is DSGVTQTPKHLITATGQRVTLRCSPRSGDLSVYWYQQSLDQGLQFLIQYYNGEERAKGNILERFSAQQFPDLHSELNLSSLELGDSALYFCASSVGGTGDTEAFFGQGTRLTVV.

This chain joins TRBV6-5 and TRBJ2-7, with D possibly matching TRBD2 (6 bases). There are 16 residues in the CDR3. Germline V CDR1 and CDR2: MNHEY, SVGAGI. Trimming stripped 2 bases from V and 0 bases from J, with 14 bases between. CDR3 sequence (DNA): TGTGCCAGCAGTTACCTAGGGACGGGGGTCTCCTACGAGCAGTACTTC. Translating it yields CASSYLGTGVSYEQYF.

V and J are TRBV6-6 and TRBJ2-2, with D perhaps matching TRBD2 (5 bases). The germline CDR1 and CDR2 sequences are MNHNY and SVGAGI (reference sequence). V was cut by 8 bases and J by 2 bases, with 12 bases left in between. CDR3 size: 14 residues. Written as DNA, the CDR3 is TGTGCCAGCGAGAGGGTCCTAAACACCGGGGAGCTGTTTTTT. Translation: CASERVLNTGELFF.

This chain links TRBV7-8 with TRBJ1-6; D remains unclear. The CDR3 runs to 15 residues. Germline assignment: CDR1 SGHVS and CDR2 FQNEAQ. Trimming cost V 1 base and J 9 bases, with 13 bases left between them. CDR3 coding DNA: TGTGCCAGCAGCTTAGTTGTCGGGATAAGTTCACCCCTCCACTTT. Translated, it gives CASSLVVGISSPLHF.

The chain carries TRBV18 and TRBJ1-2; 11 bases align to TRBD1. The CDR3 has 15 residues. CDR1 is KGHSH and CDR2 is LQKENI in the germline V gene. V gave up 3 bases and J gave up 2 bases; unmatched junction bases: 2. The CDR3 region has the DNA TGTGCCAGCTCACCCGGACAGGGGGCAAACTATGGCTACACCTTC. This codes for CASSPGQGANYGYTF.